The rows below give T cell receptor beta chains drawn from one sample of a study of CD8 T cells in ankylosing spondylitis. In TCRdb, the 5' RACE reads were re-called with MiXCR into one record per CDR3 protein. In the table there are about 360,000 distinct CDR3 sequences, roughly 14% of which are singletons. Sequenced: blood, either unsorted or a sorted T cell fraction (not recorded which). Receptors were obtained from a male donor with ankylosing spondylitis or in good health (not recorded which). Each CDR3 is given with its conserved first and last residue. D genes are given only for firm matches. Clone size is given for some rows only: seen once, a few or many times, or a class if the clone is expanded.

v_gene	d_gene	j_gene	abundance	CDR3aa	CDR3nt
TRBV20-1	-	TRBJ1-2	-	CSATSGSMATGYTF	TGCAGTGCTACTTCAGGCTCAATGGCCACGGGCTACACCTTC
TRBV5-1	TRBD1	TRBJ2-4	few	CASRAGVGQGHHIQYF	TGCGCCAGCAGGGCTGGGGTCGGACAGGGGCACCACATTCAGTACTTC
TRBV12-3/TRBV12-4	TRBD1	TRBJ1-2	few	CASSLSLTGGGYGYTF	TGTGCCAGCAGCCTTAGCCTCACAGGGGGCGGCTATGGCTACACCTTC
TRBV5-1	-	TRBJ2-1	-	CASSLDRASYNEQFF	TGCGCCAGCAGCTTGGACAGAGCCTCCTACAATGAGCAGTTCTTC
TRBV29-1	-	TRBJ2-7	-	CSVGHRHSSYEQYF	TGCAGCGTTGGTCACAGACATAGCTCCTACGAGCAGTACTTC
TRBV20-1	-	TRBJ2-3	few	CSASPVQPRTDTQYF	TGCAGTGCTAGCCCCGTACAGCCCCGCACAGATACGCAGTATTTT
TRBV5-1	TRBD1	TRBJ2-7	few	CASSLDRGQDEQYF	TGCGCCAGCAGCTTGGACAGGGGGCAGGACGAGCAGTACTTC
TRBV27	-	TRBJ2-7	-	CACSEGRVSPGGPF	TGTGCCTGCTCTGAGGGGCGGGTTAGCCCTGGAGGACCTTTC
TRBV12-3/TRBV12-4	-	TRBJ1-2	many	CASSPDRSYGYTF	TGTGCCAGCAGTCCAGACAGGTCCTATGGCTACACCTTC
TRBV20-1	-	TRBJ2-7	few	CSAAHLRGQSYEQYF	TGCAGTGCAGCGCACCTCCGCGGGCAGTCCTACGAGCAGTACTTC
TRBV10-3	-	TRBJ2-7	few	CAISESSAFNYEQYF	TGTGCCATCAGTGAGTCGAGCGCCTTTAACTACGAGCAGTACTTC
TRBV5-1	-	TRBJ1-2	few	CASSLVGGGSHGYTF	TGCGCCAGCAGCTTGGTTGGGGGCGGAAGCCATGGCTACACCTTC
TRBV12-3/TRBV12-4	-	TRBJ2-7	-	CASSLGWRNSYEQYF	TGTGCCAGCAGTTTAGGTTGGAGGAACTCATACGAGCAGTACTTC
TRBV5-1	-	TRBJ2-1	few	CASSLQGPTQNEQFF	TGCGCCAGCAGCTTACAGGGCCCGACTCAAAATGAGCAGTTCTTC
TRBV19	-	TRBJ2-2	few	CASIPGGVTGELFF	TGTGCCAGTATCCCCGGGGGCGTCACCGGGGAGCTGTTTTTT
TRBV12-3/TRBV12-4	-	TRBJ1-1	many	CASRVQAIDTEAFF	TGTGCCAGCAGAGTACAGGCTATCGACACTGAAGCTTTCTTT
TRBV4-1	-	TRBJ1-2	few	CASSHQPQGYYGYTF	TGCGCCAGCAGCCATCAACCTCAGGGGTACTATGGCTACACCTTC
TRBV5-8	-	TRBJ1-1	few	CASSLSTGHRNTEAFF	TGTGCCAGCAGCTTGTCAACGGGACACCGGAACACTGAAGCTTTCTTT
TRBV6-1	-	TRBJ2-7	few	CASSRTGFYEQYF	TGTGCCAGCAGCCGAACAGGGTTCTACGAGCAGTACTTC
TRBV7-9	-	TRBJ1-1	many	CASSLGEEWDTEAFF	TGTGCCAGCAGCTTAGGGGAAGAATGGGACACTGAAGCTTTCTTT
TRBV10-3	-	TRBJ2-3	many	CAIRRQDTQYF	TGTGCCATCAGACGTCAAGATACGCAGTATTTT
TRBV18	-	TRBJ2-3	-	CASSWVEDTDTQYF	TGTGCCAGCTCTTGGGTGGAAGATACAGATACGCAGTATTTT
TRBV29-1	TRBD1	TRBJ1-3	few	CSVLPGSGTGLGNTIYF	TGCAGCGTTTTACCGGGATCCGGGACAGGGCTAGGAAACACCATATATTTT
TRBV6-1	TRBD1	TRBJ2-7	few	CASSESPGQGLSGQYF	TGTGCCAGCAGTGAATCCCCGGGACAGGGTCTCTCCGGGCAGTACTTC
TRBV5-1	-	TRBJ2-7	few	CASSEGHKTYEQYF	TGCGCCAGCAGCGAGGGACATAAAACCTACGAGCAGTACTTC
TRBV5-1	TRBD2	TRBJ2-2	-	CASSFPSGKNTGELFF	TGCGCCAGCAGCTTTCCCAGCGGGAAGAACACCGGGGAGCTGTTTTTT
TRBV5-1	TRBD2	TRBJ2-1	few	CASSLHSGGANEQFF	TGCGCCAGCAGCCTTCATAGCGGGGGAGCGAATGAGCAGTTCTTC
TRBV4-1	-	TRBJ2-5	few	CASSQEGPGGAQYF	TGCGCCAGCAGCCAAGAGGGGCCCGGGGGCGCCCAGTACTTC
TRBV12-3/TRBV12-4	TRBD2	TRBJ2-5	-	CASTEGGTRYF	TGTGCCAGCACTGAGGGAGGGACCCGGTACTTC
TRBV29-1	-	TRBJ1-1	-	CSVADPGTLTEAFF	TGCAGCGTTGCCGATCCCGGGACACTCACTGAAGCTTTCTTT
TRBV4-1	-	TRBJ2-7	few	CASSHPYSSPSYEQYF	TGCGCCAGCAGCCATCCTTACAGTTCTCCCTCCTACGAGCAGTACTTC
TRBV19	-	TRBJ2-7	few	CASLERGGTYEQYF	TGTGCCAGCCTAGAGAGGGGGGGGACCTACGAGCAGTACTTC
TRBV5-6	-	TRBJ1-2	many	CASSLAEYGYTF	TGTGCCAGCAGCTTGGCAGAATATGGCTACACCTTC
TRBV2	TRBD2	TRBJ2-1	few	CASSALGGSRRGEQFF	TGTGCCAGCAGTGCCCTCGGCGGGAGTCGACGGGGTGAGCAGTTCTTC
TRBV6-5	TRBD2	TRBJ2-1	-	CASSYRTSGTNEQFF	TGTGCCAGCAGTTACCGGACTAGCGGAACCAATGAGCAGTTCTTC
TRBV5-5	TRBD2	TRBJ2-3	-	CASSRGVASADDTQYF	TGTGCCAGCAGCCGGGGGGTTGCTAGCGCGGACGATACGCAGTATTTT
TRBV4-1	TRBD2	TRBJ2-3	-	CASSQSSGGRTDTQYF	TGCGCCAGCAGCCAGTCTTCTGGCGGGAGAACAGATACGCAGTATTTT
TRBV5-5	-	TRBJ1-2	-	CASSVILDIEGYTF	TGTGCCAGCAGCGTTATATTGGACATTGAAGGCTACACCTTC
TRBV28	TRBD1	TRBJ2-2	few	CAGQGGTGELFF	TGTGCCGGACAGGGGGGGACCGGGGAGCTGTTTTTT
TRBV20-1	TRBD1	TRBJ2-3	-	CSGQGFSTDTQYF	TGCAGTGGACAGGGGTTTAGCACAGATACGCAGTATTTT
TRBV12-3/TRBV12-4	-	TRBJ2-1	-	CASSPSLGEQFF	TGTGCCAGCAGTCCCTCCTTAGGTGAGCAGTTCTTC
TRBV12-3/TRBV12-4	-	TRBJ2-7	many	CASSLSSHSWDEQYF	TGTGCCAGCAGTTTGTCGTCCCACTCTTGGGACGAGCAGTACTTC
TRBV12-3/TRBV12-4	-	TRBJ2-7	-	CASSSNNKGSYEQYF	TGTGCCAGCAGTTCAAACAACAAAGGGTCCTACGAGCAGTACTTC